This note documents a single TCR beta chain sequence. Antigen specificity is unknown. At the DNA level, this CDR3 is encoded by other sequences in the same sample as well. This sample is drawn from a study of T cells in localized non-small cell lung cancer. General study findings and limits: Longer survival (overall) was linked to higher T cell density in blood. Adjacent lung exhibited a median of 57 among the 100 most abundant tumor clones.

Some clones are missing from TCRdb's copy, which holds only in-frame ones; the method was immunoSEQ multiplex PCR. The sample yields under 50,000 clones, approximately 81% seen once. Germline V gives CDR1 MNHNY, CDR2 SVGAGI (reference sequence). V lost 0 bases and J lost 1, with 0 bases in between. This CDR3 contains 12 residues. The sequencing used peripheral blood mononuclear cells, collected before any cancer treatment. This chain connects TRBV6-6 to TRBJ2-5, with D unresolved. The clonotype comes from a man aged 35 to 70 with stage III lung adenocarcinoma. For the CDR3, the DNA is TGTGCCAGCAGTTACTCCCAAGAGACCCAGTACTTC. Protein: CASSYSQETQYF.